The rows below give T cell receptor beta chains drawn from one sample of a study of a mutant IDH1 vaccine in newly diagnosed glioma. The protocol was immunoSEQ multiplex PCR, while the TCRdb copy is restricted to in-frame clones and leaves out a portion. The sample lists about 30,000 clones; around four fifths were seen once. These receptors are not linked to any known antigen. The material was PBMCs, obtained from a glioma patient whose treatment included an IDH1 peptide vaccine. The receptors come from a man aged 25 to 45 with glioma. The CDR3 runs from the conserved cysteine through the conserved F or W. Each record gives: V gene, J gene, D gene, clone size, CDR3 DNA, CDR3 protein. The D gene is left open where the match is weak. A row's size may be missing; if present it is once, few, many or a size class.

TRBV5-4,TRBJ2-1,-,-,TGTGCCAGCAGCCCGACCGCCCAAGGGGGCAATGAGCAGTTCTTC,CASSPTAQGGNEQFF
TRBV27,TRBJ1-2,-,-,TGTGCCAGCAGTCTTGGGGGACGCGGGCTTGTTTACGGCTACACCTTC,CASSLGGRGLVYGYTF
TRBV5-6,TRBJ1-1,-,-,TGTGCCAGCAGCTTACCAGGGATTTCGGATGAAGCTTTCTTT,CASSLPGISDEAFF
TRBV6-1,TRBJ1-2,-,-,-,CASSEAPVAAGNTF
TRBV5-1,TRBJ1-1,-,-,TGCGCCAGCAGCTTGGGAGGGAACACTGAAGCTTTCTTT,CASSLGGNTEAFF
TRBV30,TRBJ1-2,TRBD1,-,TGTGCCTGGAGTGTAGAGGGGGCACAGATACCGGCCTATGGCTACACCTTC,CAWSVEGAQIPAYGYTF
TRBV30,TRBJ2-2,-,-,TGTGCCTGGAGTTCAAATTGGGGGGCTGGGGAGCTGTTTTTT,CAWSSNWGAGELFF
TRBV6-1,TRBJ2-7,-,-,TGTGCCAGCAGTATACAATCCGTTTTATTTTTC,CASSIQSVLFF
TRBV6-4,TRBJ2-3,TRBD2,-,TGTGCCAGCAGTGAGACTAGCGGGGGGGCCGGCACAGATACGCAGTATTTT,CASSETSGGAGTDTQYF
TRBV10-3,TRBJ1-2,-,-,TGTGCCATCAGTGAGTCGAACGGCTATGGCTACACCTTC,CAISESNGYGYTF
TRBV7-2,TRBJ1-1,-,few,TGTGCCAGCAGCTTAGAGGAAGGGGGCACTGAAGCTTTCTTT,CASSLEEGGTEAFF
TRBV18,TRBJ2-7,TRBD2,-,TGTGCCAGCTCACCAAGCGGGAGGGCCGGCGAGCAGTACTTC,CASSPSGRAGEQYF
TRBV6-5,TRBJ2-3,-,-,TGTGCCAGCAGTTACTCGGCAGGCCTGGGAGATACGCAGTATTTT,CASSYSAGLGDTQYF
TRBV4-3,TRBJ1-4,TRBD1,-,TGCGCCAGCAGCCAACGTCAAGCCCGGGCCATTTTCCCCAGGGGGGATGAAAAACTGTTTTTT,CASSQRQARAIFPRGDEKLFF
TRBV5-1,TRBJ1-2,TRBD1,-,TGCGCCAGCAGCCCCCGACAGGGGGAGGGCTACACCTTC,CASSPRQGEGYTF
TRBV2,TRBJ2-7,TRBD1,-,TGTGCCAGCAAGGGGGACAGGCCCTTTAGCGAGCAGTACTTC,CASKGDRPFSEQYF
TRBV28,TRBJ1-1,-,-,TGTGCCAGCAGTTTTCGGGATACTGAAGCTTTCTTT,CASSFRDTEAFF
TRBV5-6,TRBJ2-4,-,once,TGTGCCAGCAGCTGGGGCCGGTGGTTAAACATTCAGTACTTC,CASSWGRWLNIQYF
TRBV13,TRBJ2-7,TRBD1,once,TGTGCCAGCAGCTCCTACAGGGGTAAACCCTACGAGCAGTACTTC,CASSSYRGKPYEQYF
TRBV7-7,TRBJ1-2,-,once,TGTGCCAGCAGCTTCGCACAGGGCCACATCTATGGCTACACCTTC,CASSFAQGHIYGYTF
TRBV5-4,TRBJ1-4,-,-,TGTGCCAGCAGCTTGGATAGCGACCGAATAGAAAAACTGTTTTTT,CASSLDSDRIEKLFF
TRBV7-2,TRBJ2-7,-,-,TGTGCCAGCAGCCCCGCCCCGGCAAACTACGAGCAGTACTTC,CASSPAPANYEQYF
TRBV2,TRBJ2-7,TRBD2,medium-sized,TGTGCCAGCAGTTCTACAGCGGGAGTCGTCCGGTACGAGCAGTACTTC,CASSSTAGVVRYEQYF
TRBV27,TRBJ2-7,-,-,TGTGCCAGCAGTTTATCGGCAGGGTTCTACTACGAGCAGTACTTC,CASSLSAGFYYEQYF
TRBV19,TRBJ1-1,-,-,TGTGCCAGTAACAAGAACCCCCGTGGGGCGGCGTTGGACACTGAAGCTTTCTTT,CASNKNPRGAALDTEAFF
TRBV29-1,TRBJ2-7,-,-,TGCAGCGTTAAAACGAGCTCCTACGAGCAGTACTTC,CSVKTSSYEQYF
TRBV19,TRBJ1-5,-,-,TGTGCCAGTAGTATCGGTGGTACGGGATTTCCTCAGCCCCAGCATTTT,CASSIGGTGFPQPQHF
TRBV7-8,TRBJ2-2,-,-,TGTGCCAGCAGCTTGGGACAAAACACCGGGGAGCTGTTTTTT,CASSLGQNTGELFF
TRBV7-2,TRBJ2-2,-,-,TGTGCCAGCAGCCGGGACTCCCCGACCGGGGAGCTGTTTTTT,CASSRDSPTGELFF
TRBV6-1,TRBJ1-5,TRBD1,-,TGTGCCAGCATGATACAGGGGGGTCAGCCCCAGCATTTT,CASMIQGGQPQHF
TRBV19,TRBJ2-5,-,-,TGTGCCAGTAGTATTCGTCCGGCGGAGACCCAGTACTTC,CASSIRPAETQYF
TRBV30,TRBJ2-3,-,-,TGTGCCTGGGATGCGGCAGATACGCAGTATTTT,CAWDAADTQYF
TRBV19,TRBJ2-2,-,-,TGTGCCAGTAGTATTAATGTCTGGGGTTCCTCGAACACCGGGGAGCTGTTTTTT,CASSINVWGSSNTGELFF
TRBV5-5,TRBJ2-7,-,once,TGTGCCAGCAGCTCGGTAGGGACGGACTCCTACGAGCAGTACTTC,CASSSVGTDSYEQYF
TRBV6-5,TRBJ1-4,-,-,TGTGCCAGCAGTTCGTCTAGAAGTTTAGGGGGTGAAAAACTGTTTTTT,CASSSSRSLGGEKLFF
TRBV28,TRBJ1-1,TRBD1,-,TGTGCCAGCAGTTTACAGGGGGGGAACACTGAAGCTTTCTTT,CASSLQGGNTEAFF
TRBV6-5,TRBJ1-5,TRBD1,few,TGTGCCAGCAGTAGGAAGACAGGGGATCAGCCCCAGCATTTT,CASSRKTGDQPQHF
TRBV6-1,TRBJ1-2,-,-,TGTGCCAGCAGTGAAATGAGGGCTGTCCGGGGCTATGGCTACACCTTC,CASSEMRAVRGYGYTF
TRBV5-4,TRBJ2-3,-,-,TGTGCCAGCAGCCGAGACCGAGGAGATACGCAGTATTTT,CASSRDRGDTQYF
TRBV29-1,TRBJ2-1,-,once,TGCAGCGTTACGGACAGATCGTCCTACAATGAGCAGTTCTTC,CSVTDRSSYNEQFF
TRBV5-1,TRBJ2-1,TRBD2,-,TGCGCCAGCAGCACGACTAGCGACGGTGAGCAGTTCTTC,CASSTTSDGEQFF